This TCR beta chain emerged from a study of blood T cells in healthy people across ages. Study information: Capturing about one barcoded beta molecule per two T cells was achieved by template switching. General study results and limits: Getting older went along with TCR beta diversity per million T cells dropping roughly linearly. Changes in expanded clonotypes were possibly confounded, as the CMV status of donors was unknown.

This clonotype turned up a few times. Its antigen is still unknown. In terms of origin and age, donors were healthy Caucasian individuals from Russia aged roughly 6 to 100. A J-beta primer mix and a sample-barcoded 5' primer were used in a second PCR of about 6 to 12 cycles. TCRdb itself ran the 5' RACE reads through MiXCR, one entry per CDR3 protein. In the table there are around 1.5 million distinct CDR3 sequences, roughly a third of which are singletons. The V gene end was trimmed by 6 bases and the J gene end by 4 bases; junction bases not matched to a gene: 7. This CDR3 region has 14 residues. Germline CDR1 reads MNHNY; CDR2 reads SVGAGI (reference sequence).

The chain combines TRBV6-6 with TRBJ1-1; 8 positions match TRBD1. What was sequenced was blood. This clonotype originated in a woman aged 25 to 39 in good health. The DNA for the CDR3 is TGTGCCAGCAGCATAGACAGGGGAATCACTGAAGCTTTCTTT. Translating gives CASSIDRGITEAFF.